This is a list of T cell receptor beta chains from one sample in a study of T-cell memory formation after mild COVID-19. TCRdb itself ran the 5' RACE reads through MiXCR, one entry per CDR3 protein. The sample includes more than 250,000 distinct CDR3 sequences, around 16% of them seen just once. Material: PBMCs or a T cell subset sorted from them (not recorded which). Source of these receptors: a man in his late teens or twenties who had mild COVID-19 (a few samples of this study predate the infection). Cell type and time point are not known. Each CDR3 is given with its conserved first and last residue. The D gene is left open where the match is weak. Expanded clones are given a class, and other clones once, few, many or no size at all.

J gene | D gene | clone size | V gene | CDR3 protein | CDR3 DNA
TRBJ2-5 | - | - | TRBV7-2 | CASSLGGGAKETQYF | TGTGCCAGCAGCTTAGGCGGGGGCGCGAAAGAGACCCAGTACTTC
TRBJ1-4 | - | few | TRBV11-1 | CASSLNRDNEKLFF | TGTGCCAGCAGCTTAAACCGGGACAATGAAAAACTGTTTTTT
TRBJ2-7 | TRBD2 | few | TRBV10-3 | CAIRGLAGYEQYF | TGTGCCATCAGGGGACTAGCGGGGTACGAGCAGTACTTC
TRBJ2-2 | TRBD1 | - | TRBV27 | CASSVGQAGELFF | TGTGCCAGCAGTGTGGGACAGGCCGGGGAGCTGTTTTTT
TRBJ2-4 | - | few | TRBV20-1 | CSARVPSSMGNIQYF | TGCAGTGCTAGAGTCCCATCCTCCATGGGAAACATTCAGTACTTC
TRBJ1-5 | TRBD1 | few | TRBV18 | CASSPSTGAVNQPQHF | TGTGCCAGCTCACCTAGTACAGGGGCGGTCAATCAGCCCCAGCATTTT
TRBJ2-3 | - | - | TRBV29-1 | CSVEEVGANPTDTQYF | TGCAGCGTTGAGGAGGTCGGCGCCAACCCCACAGATACGCAGTATTTT
TRBJ1-1 | - | many | TRBV20-1 | CSAKDHLEPFF | TGCAGTGCTAAGGACCACCTGGAACCTTTCTTT
TRBJ1-1 | - | - | TRBV21-1 | CASSKEGGPSTEAFF | TGTGCCAGCAGCAAAGAAGGGGGGCCTTCCACTGAAGCTTTCTTT
TRBJ2-5 | TRBD2 | - | TRBV10-3 | CASGLAEETQYF | TGTGCCAGCGGACTAGCCGAAGAGACCCAGTACTTC
TRBJ2-3 | TRBD2 | - | TRBV6-2/TRBV6-3 | CASSYSTGLADTDTQYF | TGTGCCAGCAGTTACTCCACGGGACTAGCGGACACAGATACGCAGTATTTT
TRBJ2-7 | TRBD1 | few | TRBV29-1 | CSVAGQGPYEQYF | TGCAGCGTTGCGGGACAGGGCCCCTACGAGCAGTACTTC
TRBJ2-1 | - | few | TRBV7-2 | CASSLSFGGLNEQFF | TGTGCCAGCAGCTTAAGCTTTGGGGGCCTAAATGAGCAGTTCTTC
TRBJ2-5 | - | - | TRBV5-1 | CASSSQGYGETQYF | TGCGCCAGCAGCTCCCAGGGGTATGGGGAGACCCAGTACTTC
TRBJ2-3 | TRBD2 | once | TRBV5-6 | CVSSPGTSGTDTQYF | TGTGTCAGCAGCCCCGGGACTAGCGGCACAGATACGCAGTATTTT
TRBJ2-1 | - | few | TRBV20-1 | CSARDFRANNEQFF | TGCAGTGCTAGAGATTTCAGGGCCAACAATGAGCAGTTCTTC
TRBJ2-2 | TRBD2 | many | TRBV18 | CASSPKRGNTGELFF | TGTGCCAGCTCCCCCAAGCGGGGGAACACCGGGGAGCTGTTTTTT
TRBJ1-1 | - | few | TRBV5-4 | CASHALGVEAFF | TGTGCCAGCCACGCGTTGGGGGTTGAAGCTTTCTTT
TRBJ1-1 | - | few | TRBV7-8 | CASSLRYSSEAFF | TGTGCCAGCAGCCTTAGGTACAGCTCTGAAGCTTTCTTT
TRBJ2-1 | TRBD2 | - | TRBV10-2 | CASSESLAGGLYEQFF | TGCGCCAGCAGTGAGTCCCTAGCGGGGGGGCTTTATGAGCAGTTCTTC
TRBJ2-3 | TRBD1 | many | TRBV4-1 | CASSQKDRATDTQYF | TGCGCCAGCAGCCAAAAGGACAGGGCCACAGATACGCAGTATTTT
TRBJ2-2 | - | many | TRBV6-6 | CASSYSPGELFF | TGTGCCAGCAGTTACTCGCCCGGGGAGCTGTTTTTT
TRBJ1-1 | TRBD1 | - | TRBV12-3/TRBV12-4 | CASSFQGARTEAFF | TGTGCCAGCAGTTTTCAGGGGGCGCGAACTGAAGCTTTCTTT